The 20 T cell receptor beta chains in this list originate from one sample, sequenced in a study of blood T cells in healthy people across ages. Then a second PCR, running roughly 7 to 11 cycles, was carried out with a sample-barcoded 5' primer and a J-beta primer mix. TCRdb recomputed calls from the 5' RACE reads with MiXCR, one row per CDR3 protein. This table has about 400,000 distinct CDR3 sequences, more than 45% appearing once. The sample consisted of blood. All receptors come from a man aged 55 to 70 in good health.

V usage is TRBV6-2 or TRBV6-3 and J usage is TRBJ2-5, with 8 bases that match TRBD2. This CDR3 is 14 amino acids long. The trim removed 7 bases at V and 5 bases at J, leaving 9 bases unmatched. Germline lookup yields CDR1 MNHEY and CDR2 SVGEGT. The CDR3 here is CASTRTSLGETQYF. In DNA, the CDR3 is TGTGCCAGCACCCGGACTAGCTTGGGGGAGACCCAGTACTTC.

In its sample, this clonotype was seen a few times. The V call is TRBV20-1, the J call TRBJ2-6; D might be TRBD2 (5 bases). Germline V CDR1 and CDR2: DFQATT, SNEGSKA (reference sequence). The CDR3 is 18 residues long. The V and J ends lost 2 bases and 3 bases respectively, with 20 bases between them. The CDR3 DNA reads as TGCAGTGCTAGAAATCAAGGGAGTAATTTGGGTGGGGCCAACGTCCTGACTTTC. It is translated as CSARNQGSNLGGANVLTF.

This clonotype has more than one count but fewer than ten. V gene TRBV27 combines with J gene TRBJ2-5; possibly TRBD1 or TRBD2 for D (5 bases each). The CDR3 runs 15 residues. V was pared by 4 bases and J by 2 bases, with 14 bases between. CDR1 is MNHEY and CDR2 is SMNVEV in the germline V gene (reference sequence). CDR3 DNA sequence: TGTGCCAGCAGTTCCCTTGGGGGTCAACAAGAGACCCAGTACTTC. Residues: CASSSLGGQQETQYF.

This clonotype was seen ten or more times. The genes are TRBV5-1 and TRBJ2-4, with a possible D match to TRBD1 (6 bases). V lost 3 bases to trimming and J lost 2 bases, with 15 bases between them. The germline CDR1 and CDR2 sequences are SGHRS and YFSETQ. The CDR3 contains 16 residues. CDR3 DNA sequence: TGCGCCAGCAGCTCTGGACAGAGCGGATCCAAAAACATTCAGTACTTC. Protein: CASSSGQSGSKNIQYF.

There are a few counts of this clonotype. The rearrangement uses TRBV7-4 and TRBJ2-1; TRBD2 matches at 14 bases. The CDR3 sequence is 18 residues long. Germline V CDR1 and CDR2: SGHVT, SQSDAQ. J gave up 2 bases and V 5 bases, and 8 bases lay outside the gene matches. CDR3 region: CASSPKWTSGRPYNEQFF. The CDR3 nucleotides are TGTGCCAGCAGCCCCAAATGGACTAGCGGGAGGCCCTACAATGAGCAGTTCTTC.

The chain carries TRBV6-5 and TRBJ2-7; no reliable D call. The CDR3 extends over 13 amino acids. V dropped 6 bases and J dropped 2 bases, with 11 bases sitting between them. Germline V CDR1 and CDR2: MNHEY, SVGAGI. The CDR3 DNA reads as TGTGCCAGCAGACTCGGCCCTACCTACGAGCAGTACTTC. Its protein product is CASRLGPTYEQYF.

The rearrangement joins TRBV6-2 or TRBV6-3 to TRBJ2-1, with D unresolved. V dropped 10 bases and J dropped 7 bases, with 14 bases sitting between them. Germline CDR1 MNHEY, CDR2 SVGEGT. This CDR3 contains 12 residues. The CDR3 DNA sequence: TGTGCCATCTCCGCCCCAGCGAATGAGCAGTTCTTC. It encodes CAISAPANEQFF.

J is TRBJ1-5 and V is TRBV20-1; 8 bases align to TRBD1. CDR3 length equals 14 residues. With 5 bases clipped from V and 4 bases from J, the junction kept 7 bases outside the gene matches. The germline V gene encodes CDR1 DFQATT and CDR2 SNEGSKA (reference sequence). The CDR3, as DNA: TGCAGTGCTCTCGGACAGGGCCGGAATCAGCCCCAGCATTTT. Encoded protein: CSALGQGRNQPQHF.

The rearrangement joins TRBV12-3 or TRBV12-4 to TRBJ2-7; D is unclear. The CDR3 has 12 residues. Trimming removed 6 bases at V and 3 bases at J, with 9 bases between. CDR3 residues: CASSLDIYEQYF. The CDR3 DNA reads as TGTGCCAGCAGCCTCGACATCTACGAGCAGTACTTC.

The CDR3 DNA is TGCAGCGTTCAGGTGTCTAATGAAAAACTGTTTTTT. Protein: CSVQVSNEKLFF. The J gene is TRBJ1-4, the V gene TRBV29-1; D is undetermined. Germline CDR1 and CDR2: SQVTM and ANQGSEA. V lost 5 bases and J 3 bases, leaving 7 bases between the germline ends. This CDR3 contains 12 residues.

The J gene is TRBJ2-1, the V gene TRBV4-3; D is possibly TRBD1 (6 bases). Per the germline V gene, CDR1 is LGHNA and CDR2 is YSLEER. V was trimmed by 1 base and J by 2 bases, leaving 15 bases between them. The CDR3 loop spans 17 amino acids. CDR3 loop: CASSQVMVGGPYNEQFF. The CDR3 DNA sequence: TGCGCCAGCAGCCAAGTTATGGTAGGGGGACCCTACAATGAGCAGTTCTTC.

J is TRBJ2-3 and V is TRBV3-1; 8 nucleotides match TRBD2. This CDR3 region has 18 residues. The germline gives CDR1 LGHDT, CDR2 YNNKEL (reference sequence). The trim removed 3 bases at V and 0 bases at J, leaving 11 bases unmatched. The CDR3 loop is CASSHFRGGPSSTDTQYF. CDR3 sequence (DNA): TGTGCCAGCAGCCACTTTCGGGGGGGACCCTCTAGCACAGATACGCAGTATTTT.

The CDR3 loop reads CASTTREGESYNEQFF. The CDR3 DNA reads as TGTGCCAGCACTACCCGCGAAGGGGAAAGCTACAATGAGCAGTTCTTC. The V call is TRBV12-3 or TRBV12-4, the J call TRBJ2-1, with a weak D call TRBD1 (5 bases). CDR3 size: 16 residues. Trimming took 7 bases from V and 3 from J, leaving 19 bases between them.

The V gene is TRBV6-1, the J gene TRBJ1-2; the D gene is possibly TRBD1 (6 bases). Trimming took 6 bases from V and 4 from J, leaving 12 bases between them. The germline CDR1 and CDR2 sequences are MNHNS and SASEGT. The length of the CDR3 is 13 residues. The CDR3 protein is CASRGGLGYGYTF. Written as DNA, the CDR3 is TGTGCCAGCAGGGGGGGGCTGGGCTATGGCTACACCTTC.

The chain carries TRBV4-3 and TRBJ2-2; D unresolved. CDR1 LGHNA and CDR2 YSLEER come from the germline V gene. Trimming removed 4 bases at V and 0 bases at J, with 3 bases between. The CDR3 sequence is 13 residues long. In DNA form, the CDR3 reads TGCGCCAGCAGCCTGTCGAACACCGGGGAGCTGTTTTTT. It specifies CASSLSNTGELFF.

This chain uses TRBV4-3 with TRBJ1-1; 7 nucleotides align to TRBD1. There are 15 residues in the CDR3. CDR1 LGHNA and CDR2 YSLEER come from the germline V gene. Trimming at V came to 3 bases and at J to 3 bases, leaving 7 bases not matched to a gene. The CDR3 is CASSHSTGRDTEAFF. Here the CDR3 DNA reads TGCGCCAGCAGCCATTCGACAGGGAGGGACACTGAAGCTTTCTTT.

The chain joins TRBV28 to TRBJ2-7; TRBD2 matches at 8 bases. Germline V gene data show CDR1 as MDHEN and CDR2 as SYDVKM. The CDR3 has 14 residues. The J segment lost 4 bases and the V segment lost 6 bases, leaving 8 bases of the junction unmatched. The CDR3 is CASSPGGMLYEQYF. CDR3 nucleotides: TGTGCCAGCAGCCCGGGGGGGATGCTTTACGAGCAGTACTTC.

This chain joins TRBV6-6 and TRBJ2-7, with 7 bases matching TRBD1. The CDR3 is 14 amino acids. V dropped 6 bases and J dropped 4; count of bases not matched to a gene: 9. Germline CDR1 MNHNY, CDR2 SVGAGI (reference sequence). The DNA for the CDR3 is TGTGCCAGCAGGCTACTTTCAGGGGGTTACGAGCAGTACTTC. Amino acid sequence: CASRLLSGGYEQYF.

This clonotype occurred a few times. CDR3 loop: CASSFDRGIETQYF. The CDR3 bases are TGTGCCAGCAGCTTTGACAGGGGAATCGAGACCCAGTACTTC. The chain uses TRBV5-6 and TRBJ2-5; TRBD1 aligns across 8 bases. Germline CDR1 reads SGHDT; CDR2 reads YYEEEE. The CDR3 runs to 14 residues. The junction had 5 bases not matched to a gene; V was cut back by 2 bases and J by 5 bases.

The gene calls are TRBV20-1 and TRBJ2-7; D could derive from TRBD1 or TRBD2 (5 bases each). In germline, CDR1 is DFQATT, CDR2 SNEGSKA (reference sequence). This CDR3 spans 12 amino acids. The germline V and J ends were trimmed by 2 bases and 4 bases, with 9 bases remaining between them. CDR3 DNA: TGCAGTGCTAGATCCTGGGGGTACGAGCAGTACTTC. This gives the protein CSARSWGYEQYF.